Listed here are 20 T cell receptor beta chains from one sample, sequenced in a study of blood T cell repertoires in COVID-19. Generated by immunoSEQ multiplex PCR, the TCRdb table keeps only in-frame clones and is missing some. Found here are under 350,000 clones, roughly 90% of them singletons; the top ten hold roughly 5.1%. The sequencing sample was made of peripheral blood. These receptors originate from a middle-aged man with acute or convalescent COVID-19.

A single count supports this clone. The rearrangement joins TRBV5-1 to TRBJ2-1; the D is unclear. V dropped 4 bases and J dropped 5 bases, with 13 bases sitting between them. This CDR3 comprises 14 residues. Germline lookup yields CDR1 SGHRS and CDR2 YFSETQ. CDR3 DNA sequence: TGCGCCAGCAGCCCAAAGTACAGCCACAATGAGCAGTTCTTC. It specifies CASSPKYSHNEQFF.

The V and J genes are TRBV7-3 and TRBJ2-1, with 8 bases fitting TRBD2. Germline V gene data show CDR1 as SGHTA and CDR2 as FQGTGA. The CDR3 has 16 amino acids. With V trimmed by 5 bases and J by 6 bases, 12 bases remained unmatched. The CDR3 sequence is CASSLVGRGPGNEQFF. CDR3 DNA: TGTGCCAGCAGCCTTGTCGGGAGGGGTCCGGGCAATGAGCAGTTCTTC.

The chain recombines TRBV5-1 with TRBJ1-2, with 7 bases that match TRBD1. This CDR3 is 15 amino acids long. V shed 5 bases and J 5 bases; nucleotides not matched to a gene: 12. Germline V gene data show CDR1 as SGHRS and CDR2 as YFSETQ. In nucleotides, the CDR3 is TGCGCCAGCAGATCGGGGGACAGTATGGAATATGGCTACACCTTC. As protein: CASRSGDSMEYGYTF.

This chain uses TRBV11-2 with TRBJ2-3, with 7 bases lining up with TRBD2. The CDR3 spans 14 residues. V gave up 1 base and J gave up 6 bases; unmatched junction bases: 4. Germline V gives CDR1 SGHAT, CDR2 FQNNGV. The CDR3 reads CASSLGLAGDTQYF. CDR3 coding DNA: TGTGCCAGCAGCTTAGGACTAGCCGGGGATACGCAGTATTTT. Based on the CDR3 plus reference TRBV11-2 and TRBJ2-3, the full variable domain is EAGVAQSPRYKIIEKRQSVAFWCNPISGHATLYWYQQILGQGPKLLIQFQNNGVVDDSQLPKDRFSAERLKGVDSTLKIQPAKLEDSAVYLCASSLGLAGDTQYFGPGTRLTVL.

The chain carries TRBV10-3 and TRBJ2-5, with 7 bases lining up with TRBD1. Germline V gives CDR1 ENHRY, CDR2 SYGVKD. The CDR3 spans 16 residues. V lost 2 bases to trimming and J lost 5 bases; unmatched junction nucleotides: 11. The CDR3 DNA follows: TGTGCCATCAGTGAGGAAAACAGGGGAATCGGGGAGACCCAGTACTTC. It specifies CAISEENRGIGETQYF.

This clone has a single count. The chain is built from TRBV11-3 and TRBJ2-7; TRBD1 aligns across 7 bases. Germline loops: CDR1 SGHNT, CDR2 YENEEA. The CDR3 contains 14 residues. J was trimmed by 2 bases and V by 5 bases; bases with no gene match: 6. CDR3 nucleotide sequence: TGTGCCAGCAGCGAACAGGGGAGCACCTACGAGCAGTACTTC. Translation gives CASSEQGSTYEQYF.

The V and J genes are TRBV19 and TRBJ1-2, with D maybe TRBD1 (5 bases). CDR1 and CDR2 from the germline V gene are LNHDA and SQIVND (reference sequence). This CDR3 is 13 amino acids long. For the CDR3, the DNA is TGTGCATCCGTCCCAGGGCAGGCTGGTGGCTACACCTTC. Translation gives CASVPGQAGGYTF.

The chain is built from TRBV7-8 and TRBJ2-7; 9 nucleotides agree with TRBD1. This CDR3 has 14 amino acids. V trimming: 3 bases; J trimming: 4 bases; junction bases outside the gene matches: 4. Germline V gives CDR1 SGHVS, CDR2 FQNEAQ. The CDR3 loop is CASSLRQGVYEQYF. CDR3 in DNA: TGTGCCAGCAGCTTGCGACAGGGGGTATACGAGCAGTACTTC.

CDR3 protein: CASRGTGGKYGYTF. In DNA, the CDR3 is TGTGCCAGCAGGGGGACAGGGGGCAAATATGGCTACACCTTC. The chain is built from TRBV3-1 (or the pseudogene TRBV3-2) and TRBJ1-2; 12 nucleotides agree with TRBD1. The V gene's germline CDR1 is LGHDT and CDR2 YNNKEL (reference sequence). The CDR3 length is 14 residues. After removal of 6 bases from V and 5 bases from J, the junction contained 4 bases not matched to a gene.

The CDR3 region is CASSAGNRDTGELFF. In DNA form, the CDR3 reads TGTGCCAGCAGTGCAGGGAATCGGGACACCGGGGAGCTGTTTTTT. J is TRBJ2-2 and V is TRBV2; D perhaps matches TRBD1 (5 bases). The CDR3 has 15 residues. The germline V and J ends were trimmed by 4 bases and 3 bases, with 12 bases remaining between them. Germline CDR1 and CDR2: SNHLY and FYNNEI.

This clone was observed a few times. The rearrangement uses TRBV11-2 and TRBJ2-2, with 7 bases aligning to TRBD1. The germline V gene encodes CDR1 SGHAT and CDR2 FQNNGV. The CDR3 covers 17 residues. Unmatched junction bases numbered 13, after V lost 3 bases and J lost 6 bases. The CDR3 is CASSLPFLRTGAGELFF. The DNA for the CDR3 is TGTGCCAGCAGCTTGCCTTTTCTACGAACAGGGGCCGGGGAGCTGTTTTTT.

In its sample, this clone was seen once. This chain links TRBV11-3 with TRBJ2-1; 7 bases map to TRBD1. The CDR3 extends over 14 amino acids. The junction had 3 bases not matched to a gene; V was cut back by 4 bases and J by 3 bases. CDR1 SGHNT and CDR2 YENEEA come from the germline V gene. For the CDR3, the DNA is TGTGCCAGCAGCTATAGACAGGGCTACAATGAGCAGTTCTTC. Protein: CASSYRQGYNEQFF.

This chain joins TRBV5-1 and TRBJ1-1; 9 positions agree with TRBD1. The CDR3 extends over 14 amino acids. J gave up 4 bases and V 3 bases, and 4 bases lay outside the gene matches. In germline, CDR1 is SGHRS, CDR2 YFSETQ. CDR3 region: CASSSPDRGTEAFF. CDR3 in DNA: TGCGCCAGCAGCTCCCCGGACAGGGGCACTGAAGCTTTCTTT.

This chain connects TRBV9 to TRBJ1-1, with 7 bases that match TRBD1. Germline CDR1 SGDLS, CDR2 YYNGEE. This CDR3 is 14 amino acids long. Trimming at V came to 4 bases and at J to 6 bases, leaving 9 bases not matched to a gene. CDR3 DNA: TGTGCCAGCAGCCCCAACAGGGGTGGATCTGAAGCTTTCTTT. This encodes CASSPNRGGSEAFF.

The chain employs TRBV9 and TRBJ2-2; perhaps TRBD1 as D (6 bases). The CDR3 length is 14 residues. The germline V gene encodes CDR1 SGDLS and CDR2 YYNGEE. The V end was cut by 5 bases, the J end by 0 bases, with 8 bases between. CDR3 amino acids: CASRGATNTGELFF. The CDR3, as DNA: TGTGCCAGCAGGGGGGCAACGAACACCGGGGAGCTGTTTTTT.

The J gene is TRBJ2-7, the V gene TRBV6-5, with TRBD1 identical over 9 bases. The CDR3 has 14 amino acids. J gave up 3 bases and V 2 bases, and 2 bases lay outside the gene matches. The germline CDR1 and CDR2 sequences are MNHEY and SVGAGI. The CDR3 DNA is TGTGCCAGCAGTTACAAGGGACAGGGCTACGAGCAGTACTTC. This sequence encodes CASSYKGQGYEQYF.

The DNA of the CDR3 is TGTGCCAGCAGCTTGGCCCTATCAGGGACAGTGAAAGGCTACACCTTC. Translating it yields CASSLALSGTVKGYTF. The chain has TRBV5-4 and TRBJ1-2, with TRBD1 identical over 7 bases. The CDR3 is 16 amino acids. Trimming cost V 0 bases and J 8 bases; bases outside gene matches: 13. CDR1 is SGHNT, CDR2 YYREEE, per germline (reference sequence).

The V gene is TRBV7-8, the J gene TRBJ1-1; TRBD1 matches 11 bases. CDR1 is SGHVS, CDR2 FQNEAQ, per germline. Trimming cost V 2 bases and J 8 bases; bases outside gene matches: 13. The CDR3 sequence is 17 residues long. The CDR3 nucleotides are TGTGCCAGCAGCTTACCGGACAGGGGGCGACCGGGGCGGGAAGCTTTCTTT. It codes for CASSLPDRGRPGREAFF.

V gene TRBV30 combines with J gene TRBJ1-5; D is ambiguous. CDR1 is GTSNPN, CDR2 SVGIG, per germline (reference sequence). The CDR3 runs to 12 residues. V was trimmed by 0 bases and J by 6 bases, leaving 6 bases between them. The DNA of the CDR3 is TGTGCCTGGAGTGTCTTCGGTCAGCCCCAGCATTTT. Its protein is CAWSVFGQPQHF. Full variable domain (remainder filled in from reference TRBV30 and TRBJ1-5): SQTIHQWPATLVQPVGSPLSLECTVEGTSNPNLYWYRQAAGRGLQLLFYSVGIGQISSEVPQNLSASRPQDRQFILSSKKLLLSDSGFYLCAWSVFGQPQHFGDGTRLSIL.

The genes are TRBV5-5 and TRBJ1-1; a weak D match, TRBD1 (5 bases). Trimming cost V 4 bases and J 4 bases, with 20 bases left between them. Germline CDR1 and CDR2: SGHKS and YYEKEE (reference sequence). This CDR3 contains 16 residues. CDR3 region: CASSTQAGALGTEAFF. Here the CDR3 DNA reads TGTGCCAGCAGCACCCAGGCTGGGGCATTAGGCACTGAAGCTTTCTTT.